The rows below give T cell receptor beta chains drawn from one sample of a study of CD8 T cells in Susac syndrome. TCRdb recomputed calls from the immunoSEQ multiplex PCR reads with MiXCR, one row per CDR3 protein. This table holds about 190,000 distinct CDR3 sequences, roughly 94% found once. Material for sequencing was CD4+ T cells from PBMCs. The origin of the receptors is a human donor in good health. Both conserved end residues are trimmed from each CDR3. Size values are once, few and many counts, or a class for expanded clones, and some rows have none.

V gene	CDR3 length	clone size	CDR3 protein
TRBV27	12	-	ASSLVSTTTEAF
TRBV20-1	12	-	SARDRPGTYGYT
TRBV29-1	11	-	SVGMGVDQPQH
TRBV11-2	13	-	ASSLVPGAQLEQY
TRBV3-1	11	once	ASSWMTPNEQF
TRBV6-5	13	-	ASLRGGRSTDTQY
TRBV29-1	11	-	SVESQGNTEAF
TRBV29-1	10	-	SARQGEETQY
TRBV24-1	12	-	ATRGRANTDTQY
TRBV28	12	few	ASSLDRGRETQY
TRBV5-4	10	-	ASSFDRNIQY
TRBV29-1	11	-	SAASGGANVLT
TRBV19	14	-	ASSIGGAANTGELF
TRBV6-5	14	-	ASSYSSRGGSYEQY
TRBV20-1	13	once	SASFGTISYNEQF
TRBV29-1	11	few	SVDRTGAYGYT
TRBV29-1	11	-	SVDRGSSYEQY
TRBV29-1	10	-	SVAMGDQPQH
TRBV12-3/TRBV12-4	11	-	ASSFGRPETQY
TRBV4-1	13	-	ASSHQTAQADTQY